The present entry profiles one TCR beta chain with its context. This clonotype showed up just a few times. Its antigen remains undetermined. Per-nucleotide qualities are absent, and no much larger clonotype sits a single base away. The method behind the library was RT-PCR. The data were produced on an Illumina MiSeq. Through fastp at Q25 and MiXCR, TCRdb rebuilt clones from the public reads, retaining in-frame beta chains. Rows merge per CDR3 protein into single entries with the most common DNA and genes. This sample gives approximately 720,000 distinct CDR3 sequences in total; more than 13% of them show up just once. In total, the top ten clones hold roughly 3.6% of the sample. The data stem from a study (dated by TCRdb to the mid-2010s). The trim is 7 bases for V and 5 bases for J, with a gap of 15 bases between the germline ends. The CDR3 spans 13 residues, from the cysteine through the phenylalanine. Just CDR3 DNA is preserved here, 39 bases in frame from base 1. CDR1 and CDR2, looked up from the germline V gene (reference sequence), are DFQATT and SNEGSKA.

The sequence is built from TRBV20-1 and TRBJ2-1; no D gene call is confident. The source of this sequence is a female donor in good health, serving as a healthy control. Sequencing used memory CD4+ T cells from blood. The nucleotide sequence is given as TGCAGTGGGGGTCAGGCGGCAGACAATGAGCAGTTCTTC. It codes for CSGGQAADNEQFF.